What follows describes a single T cell receptor (beta chain). This sample is part of a study of CD8 T cells in Susac syndrome. Study overall: The Susac syndrome patients were therapy-naive, on corticosteroids, or on intravenous immunoglobulin alone at blood draw.

Random hexamers were used to reverse transcribe the RNA input (roughly 0.5 to 1 ug). One entry per CDR3 protein, called by TCRdb with MiXCR from the immunoSEQ multiplex PCR reads. Among approximately 210,000 distinct CDR3 sequences listed, 94% were seen once. The length of the CDR3 is 17 residues. V lost 0 bases and J 3 bases, leaving 17 bases between the germline ends. CDR1 SGHDT and CDR2 YYEEEE come from the germline V gene. The V gene is TRBV5-6, the J gene TRBJ2-3; D tentatively reads TRBD1 or TRBD2 (5 bases each). The TCR comes from a human donor with Susac syndrome. Input material: CD4+ T cells from PBMCs. CDR3: CASSLGGPRRRTDTQYF. In DNA, the CDR3 is TGTGCCAGCAGCTTGGGGGGACCCCGGAGACGTACAGATACGCAGTATTTT.